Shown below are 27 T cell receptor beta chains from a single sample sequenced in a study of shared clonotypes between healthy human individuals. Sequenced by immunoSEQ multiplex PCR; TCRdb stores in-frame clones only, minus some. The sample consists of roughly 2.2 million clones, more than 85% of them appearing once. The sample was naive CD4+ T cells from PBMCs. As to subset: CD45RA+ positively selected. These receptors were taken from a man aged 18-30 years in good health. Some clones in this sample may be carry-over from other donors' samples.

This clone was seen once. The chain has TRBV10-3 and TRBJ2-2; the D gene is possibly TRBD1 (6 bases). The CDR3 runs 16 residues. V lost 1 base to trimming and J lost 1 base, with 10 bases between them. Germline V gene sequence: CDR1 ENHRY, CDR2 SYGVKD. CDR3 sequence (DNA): TGTGCCATCAGTGAGTATGGGACACAGAACACCGGGGAGCTGTTTTTT. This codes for CAISEYGTQNTGELFF.

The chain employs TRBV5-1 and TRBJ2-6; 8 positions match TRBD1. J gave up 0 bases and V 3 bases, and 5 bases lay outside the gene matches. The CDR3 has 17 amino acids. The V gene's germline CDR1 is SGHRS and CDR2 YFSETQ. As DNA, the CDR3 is TGCGCCAGCAGCTGGGGACAGGCCGACTCTGGGGCCAACGTCCTGACTTTC. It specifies CASSWGQADSGANVLTF.

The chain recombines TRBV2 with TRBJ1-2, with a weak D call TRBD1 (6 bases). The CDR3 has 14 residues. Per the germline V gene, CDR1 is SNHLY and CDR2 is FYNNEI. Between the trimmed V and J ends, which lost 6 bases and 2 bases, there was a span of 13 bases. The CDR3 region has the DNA TGTGCCAGCAGAAATACCGGGACAAACTATGGCTACACCTTC. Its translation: CASRNTGTNYGYTF.

The DNA of the CDR3 is TGTGCCAGCAGTTTAGGGCAGACCTCCCGAGGGTACGAGCAGTACTTC. It codes for CASSLGQTSRGYEQYF. The gene calls are TRBV27 and TRBJ2-7; possibly TRBD2 for D (5 bases). Per germline, CDR1 MNHEY and CDR2 SMNVEV (reference sequence). The CDR3 loop spans 16 amino acids. The V end was cut by 2 bases, the J end by 4 bases, with 18 bases between.

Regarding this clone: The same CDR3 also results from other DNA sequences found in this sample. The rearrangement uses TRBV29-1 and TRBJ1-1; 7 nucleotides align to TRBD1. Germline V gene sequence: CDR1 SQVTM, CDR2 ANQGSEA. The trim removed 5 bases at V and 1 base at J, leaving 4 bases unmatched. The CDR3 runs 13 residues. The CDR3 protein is CSVRRTGNTEAFF. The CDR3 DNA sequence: TGCAGCGTTCGTCGGACAGGGAACACTGAAGCTTTCTTT.

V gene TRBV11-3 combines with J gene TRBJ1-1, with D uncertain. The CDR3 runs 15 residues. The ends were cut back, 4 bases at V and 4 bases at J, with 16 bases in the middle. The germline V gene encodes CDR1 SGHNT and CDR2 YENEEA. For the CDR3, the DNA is TGTGCCAGCAGCTCGGCTGGGTTGGACGCCACTGAAGCTTTCTTT. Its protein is CASSSAGLDATEAFF.

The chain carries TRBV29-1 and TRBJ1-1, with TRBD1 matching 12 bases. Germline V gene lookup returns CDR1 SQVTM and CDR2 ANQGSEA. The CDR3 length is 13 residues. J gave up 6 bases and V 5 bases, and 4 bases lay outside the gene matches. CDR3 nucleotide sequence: TGCAGCGTTTTTGGGGACAGGGGGCCTGAAGCTTTCTTT. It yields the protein CSVFGDRGPEAFF.

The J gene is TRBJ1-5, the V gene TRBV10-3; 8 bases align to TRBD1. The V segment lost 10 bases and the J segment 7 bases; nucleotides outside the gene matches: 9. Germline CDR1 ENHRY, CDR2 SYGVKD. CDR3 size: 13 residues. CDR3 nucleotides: TGTGCCACATCCGGGACAGGCGGACAGCCCCAGCATTTT. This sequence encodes CATSGTGGQPQHF.

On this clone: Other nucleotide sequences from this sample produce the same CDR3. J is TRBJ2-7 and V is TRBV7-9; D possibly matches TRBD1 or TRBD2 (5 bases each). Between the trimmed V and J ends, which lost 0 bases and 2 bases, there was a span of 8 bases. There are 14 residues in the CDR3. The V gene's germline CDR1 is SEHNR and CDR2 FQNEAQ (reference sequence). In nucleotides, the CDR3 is TGTGCCAGCAGCTTAGCGGGGGTGACCTACGAGCAGTACTTC. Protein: CASSLAGVTYEQYF.

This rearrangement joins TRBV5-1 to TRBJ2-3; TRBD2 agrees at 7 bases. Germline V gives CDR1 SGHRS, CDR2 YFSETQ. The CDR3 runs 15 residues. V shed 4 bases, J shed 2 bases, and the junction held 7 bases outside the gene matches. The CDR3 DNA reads TGCGCCAGCAGCCCCCCTGCGGGAGCCACAGATACGCAGTATTTT. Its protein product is CASSPPAGATDTQYF.

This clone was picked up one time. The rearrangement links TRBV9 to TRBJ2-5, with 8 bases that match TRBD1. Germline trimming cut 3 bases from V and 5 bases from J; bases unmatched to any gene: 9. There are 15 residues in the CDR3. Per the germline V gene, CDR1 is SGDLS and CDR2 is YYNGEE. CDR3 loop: CASSGRGTGGETQYF. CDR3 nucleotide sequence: TGTGCCAGCAGCGGACGGGGGACAGGCGGGGAGACCCAGTACTTC.

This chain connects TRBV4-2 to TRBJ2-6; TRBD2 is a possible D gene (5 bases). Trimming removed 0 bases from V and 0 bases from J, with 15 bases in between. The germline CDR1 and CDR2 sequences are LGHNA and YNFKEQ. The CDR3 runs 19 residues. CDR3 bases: TGTGCCAGCAGCCAAGATCGAGGGCAGACATACTCTGGGGCCAACGTCCTGACTTTC. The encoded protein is CASSQDRGQTYSGANVLTF.

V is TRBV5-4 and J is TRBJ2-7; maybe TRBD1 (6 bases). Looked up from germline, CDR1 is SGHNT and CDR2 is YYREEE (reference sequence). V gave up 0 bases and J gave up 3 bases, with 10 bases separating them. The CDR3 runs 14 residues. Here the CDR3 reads CASSLAGALYEQYF. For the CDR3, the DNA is TGTGCCAGCAGCTTGGCAGGGGCGCTCTACGAGCAGTACTTC.

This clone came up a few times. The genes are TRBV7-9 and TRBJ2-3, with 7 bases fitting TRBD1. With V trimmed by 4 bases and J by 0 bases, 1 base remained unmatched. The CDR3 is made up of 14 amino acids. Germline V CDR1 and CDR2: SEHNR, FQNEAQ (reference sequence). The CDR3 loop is CASSSDRSTDTQYF. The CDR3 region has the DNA TGTGCCAGCAGCTCGGACAGGAGCACAGATACGCAGTATTTT.

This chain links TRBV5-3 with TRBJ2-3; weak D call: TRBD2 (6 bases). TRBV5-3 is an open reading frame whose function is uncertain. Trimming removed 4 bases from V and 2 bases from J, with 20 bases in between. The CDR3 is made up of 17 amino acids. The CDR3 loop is CARSHEKIGLPTDTQYF. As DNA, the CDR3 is TGTGCCAGAAGCCACGAAAAAATTGGACTACCCACAGATACGCAGTATTTT.

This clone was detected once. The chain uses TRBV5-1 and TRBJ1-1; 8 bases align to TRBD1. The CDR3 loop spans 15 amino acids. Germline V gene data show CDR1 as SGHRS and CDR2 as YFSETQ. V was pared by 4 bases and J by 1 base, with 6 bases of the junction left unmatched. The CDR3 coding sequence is TGCGCCAGCAGCAGCGAGGGGACAGGGAACACTGAAGCTTTCTTT. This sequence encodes CASSSEGTGNTEAFF.

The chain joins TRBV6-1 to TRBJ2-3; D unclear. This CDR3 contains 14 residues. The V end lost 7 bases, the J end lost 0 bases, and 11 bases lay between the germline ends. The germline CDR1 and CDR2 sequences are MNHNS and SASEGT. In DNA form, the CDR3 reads TGTGCCAGCATACTAACCCCGAGCACAGATACGCAGTATTTT. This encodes CASILTPSTDTQYF.

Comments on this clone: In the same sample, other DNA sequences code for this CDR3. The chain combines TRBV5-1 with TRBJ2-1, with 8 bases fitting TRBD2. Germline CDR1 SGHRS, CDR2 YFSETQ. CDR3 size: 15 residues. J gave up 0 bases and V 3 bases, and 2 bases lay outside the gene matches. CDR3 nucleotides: TGCGCCAGCAGCTCCACTAGCGGCTCCTACAATGAGCAGTTCTTC. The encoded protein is CASSSTSGSYNEQFF.

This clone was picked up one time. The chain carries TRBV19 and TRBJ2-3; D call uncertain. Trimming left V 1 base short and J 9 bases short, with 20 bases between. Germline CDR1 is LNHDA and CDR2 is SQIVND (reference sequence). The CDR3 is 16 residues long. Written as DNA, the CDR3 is TGTGCCAGTAGTATAGCCCGGGCACTAACCCTGGAGACGCAGTATTTT. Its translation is CASSIARALTLETQYF.

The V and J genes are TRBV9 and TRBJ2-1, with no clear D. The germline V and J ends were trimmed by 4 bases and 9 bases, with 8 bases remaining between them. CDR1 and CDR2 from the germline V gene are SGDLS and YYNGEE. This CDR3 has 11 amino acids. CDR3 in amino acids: CASSPRLEQFF. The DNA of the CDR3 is TGTGCCAGCAGCCCTCGTCTTGAGCAGTTCTTC.

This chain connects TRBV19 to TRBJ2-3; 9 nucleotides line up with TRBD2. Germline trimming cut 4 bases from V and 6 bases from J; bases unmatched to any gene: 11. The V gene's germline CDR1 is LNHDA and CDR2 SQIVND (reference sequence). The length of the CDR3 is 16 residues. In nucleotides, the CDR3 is TGTGCCAGTAGTACCCCCGGTAGCGGGAGAGGGGATACGCAGTATTTT. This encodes CASSTPGSGRGDTQYF.

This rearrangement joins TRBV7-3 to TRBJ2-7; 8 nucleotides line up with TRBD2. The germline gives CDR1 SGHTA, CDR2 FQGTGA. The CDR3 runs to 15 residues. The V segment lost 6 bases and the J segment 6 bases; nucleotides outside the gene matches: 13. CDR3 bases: TGTGCCAGCAGTTCGAGCGGGAGTGGCGGGTTCGAGCAGTACTTC. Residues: CASSSSGSGGFEQYF.

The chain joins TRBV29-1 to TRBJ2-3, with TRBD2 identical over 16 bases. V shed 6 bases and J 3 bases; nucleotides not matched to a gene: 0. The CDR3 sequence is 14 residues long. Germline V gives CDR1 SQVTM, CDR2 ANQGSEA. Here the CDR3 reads CSVGLAGGTDTQYF. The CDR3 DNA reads TGCAGCGTGGGACTAGCGGGAGGGACAGATACGCAGTATTTT.

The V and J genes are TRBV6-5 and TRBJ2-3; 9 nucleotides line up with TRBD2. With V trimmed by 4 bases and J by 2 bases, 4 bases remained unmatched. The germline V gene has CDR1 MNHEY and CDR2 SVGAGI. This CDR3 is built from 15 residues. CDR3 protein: CASSSASGTTDTQYF. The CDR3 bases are TGTGCCAGCAGTTCGGCTAGCGGGACCACAGATACGCAGTATTTT.

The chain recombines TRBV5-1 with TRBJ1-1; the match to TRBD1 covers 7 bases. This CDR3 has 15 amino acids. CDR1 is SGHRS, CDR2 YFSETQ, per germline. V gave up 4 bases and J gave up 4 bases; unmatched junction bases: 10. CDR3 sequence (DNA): TGCGCCAGCAGCCCAACACCGAGGGGGCCCACTGAAGCTTTCTTT. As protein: CASSPTPRGPTEAFF.

The CDR3 region is CASSRSGSREQYF. In DNA, the CDR3 is TGTGCCAGCAGCCGAAGCGGGAGTCGGGAGCAGTACTTC. This rearrangement joins TRBV5-6 to TRBJ2-7; TRBD2 matches at 8 bases. Germline trimming cut 4 bases from V and 7 bases from J; bases unmatched to any gene: 7. Germline lookup yields CDR1 SGHDT and CDR2 YYEEEE. The CDR3 is 13 amino acids.

CDR3 region: CASKGPRQETQYF. In DNA form, the CDR3 reads TGTGCCAGTAAAGGACCGCGGCAAGAGACCCAGTACTTC. The V call is TRBV19, the J call TRBJ2-5; unclear D gene. The CDR3 has 13 amino acids. Trimming cost V 7 bases and J 2 bases, with 11 bases left between them. Looked up from germline, CDR1 is LNHDA and CDR2 is SQIVND (reference sequence).